This T cell receptor (beta chain) was captured in a study of blood T cell repertoires in COVID-19 (dated by TCRdb to about 2020). Turning to the overall study: Samples covering the acute and convalescent phases of COVID-19 were provided by collaborators in the United States, Italy and Spain. The material from the prospective study consisted of cDNA or gDNA derived from T cells, B-cell-depleted T cells, or PBMCs. The dataset comprised deeply sampled blood TCRbeta repertoires from subjects exposed to, actively infected with, or recovered from COVID-19. The repertoires were released in a freely available public database intended as a resource for research on the immune response to SARS-CoV-2. The samples were drawn from the first 160 participants of the ongoing ImmuneRACE study and from roughly 1,300 subjects provided by 6 global collaborators. The sample metadata nearly always contained a de-identified subject ID, COVID-19 status, age in years and sex. HLA class I and class II types, where available, came from metadata supplied by the sample provider rather than from assay-based typing.

Its CDR3 holds 15 amino acids, cysteine through phenylalanine. Only CDR3 DNA is held: 45 bases, read in frame from base 1. Per the germline V gene, MNHEY is the CDR1 and SVGEGT is the CDR2. Germline trimming amounts to 0 bases on V and 4 bases on J, with 5 as the count of junction bases outside the gene matches. Broader findings and caveats from the paper: The amount of clinical and demographic metadata varied by source and participant and was provided uncurated.

The immunoSEQ Assay, a bias-controlled multiplex PCR, was used to amplify TCRbeta CDR3 regions from genomic DNA. From the authors' description of their analysis: The number of nucleated cells in each sample was estimated from the amplification of reference gene primers within the assay. Sequence reads were collapsed and filtered to measure the absolute abundance of every unique TCRbeta CDR3 rearrangement. For each sample, productive Simpson clonality was calculated as the square root of Simpson's diversity index over productive rearrangements. TCRdb carries this immuneACCESS record with in-frame sequences only. Its versions omit some clonotypes, under half of them owing to an unresolved V gene in the studies checked, with the rest unexplained. The V and J calls and clone size come from that table; D and trimming were worked out from the DNA. This sample comprises 350,000 to 450,000 clones, about 88% of them detected only once. Under 8.5% of the sample is taken by the ten largest.

Note on this clone: Its specific antigen is unknown. The record has no base qualities; no much larger clone is one base away.

In Seattle, one collaborating source enrolled patients while the infection was active and tracked those patients longitudinally over the course of disease. Collaborating institutions collected whole blood in K2EDTA tubes following their own protocols. For TCRbeta analysis, collaborators shipped samples as frozen whole blood, isolated PBMCs, or DNA extracted from either of those sample types. Material for sequencing was peripheral blood. The sequence joins TRBV6-2 or TRBV6-3 to TRBJ2-7; the junction holds 8 bases that match TRBD1. This sequence originates from an older woman with COVID-19, enrolled during active disease. The CDR3 protein: CASSYSITGGYEQYF. The nucleotide sequence is TGTGCCAGCAGTTACTCGATCACAGGGGGATACGAGCAGTACTTC.